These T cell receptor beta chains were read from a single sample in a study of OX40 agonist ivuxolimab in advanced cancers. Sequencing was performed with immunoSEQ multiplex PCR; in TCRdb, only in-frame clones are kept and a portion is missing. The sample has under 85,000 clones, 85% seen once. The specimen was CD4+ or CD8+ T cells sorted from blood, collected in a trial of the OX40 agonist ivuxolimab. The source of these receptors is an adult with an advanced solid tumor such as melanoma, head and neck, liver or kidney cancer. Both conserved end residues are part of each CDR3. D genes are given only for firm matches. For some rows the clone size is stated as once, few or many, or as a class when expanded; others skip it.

TGTGCCAGCAGTAGGGGGTTGAACACTGAAGCTTTCTTT	CASSRGLNTEAFF	TRBV6-5	TRBJ1-1	13	.	.
TGTGCCAGCAGCGTAGAGGGGTATAATTCACCCCTCCACTTT	CASSVEGYNSPLHF	TRBV9	TRBJ1-6	14	.	.
TGCGCCAGCAGCCAAGATTGGGGAGGGGGCGACTATGGCTACACCTTC	CASSQDWGGGDYGYTF	TRBV4-3	TRBJ1-2	16	TRBD1	.
TGTGCCAGTAGTATAGAGGCAGGCACGCAGTATTTT	CASSIEAGTQYF	TRBV19	TRBJ2-3	12	.	.
TGTGCCAGCAAGCTGGGGAGCACAGATACGCAGTATTTT	CASKLGSTDTQYF	TRBV2	TRBJ2-3	13	.	few
TGTGCCAGCAGTGACCGCGACAGGGCTGGTGAAGCTTTCTTT	CASSDRDRAGEAFF	TRBV6-4	TRBJ1-1	14	TRBD1	.
TGTGCCAGCAGCCGTAGCGGGAGTCAGTCATGGGAGACCCAGTACTTC	CASSRSGSQSWETQYF	TRBV7-8	TRBJ2-5	16	TRBD2	.
TGCGCCAGCAGATACTCCGGGACAGGGAATGAAGCTTTCTTT	CASRYSGTGNEAFF	TRBV5-1	TRBJ1-1	14	TRBD1	.
TGCGCCAGCACTCATGTTGGGGGGGCGGATACCGGGGAGCTGTTTTTT	CASTHVGGADTGELFF	TRBV4-1	TRBJ2-2	16	.	few
TGTGCCAGCAGCTTGGCCGAGTACAGGGATGGTGAGCAGTTCTTC	CASSLAEYRDGEQFF	TRBV5-5	TRBJ2-1	15	.	.
TGTGCCAGCAGCTTTACTAGCGGGGGGGGTGCAGATACGCAGTATTTT	CASSFTSGGGADTQYF	TRBV5-4	TRBJ2-3	16	TRBD2	.
TGTGCCTGGAGGTATACCCAAATTCGCGGCTACAATGAGCAGTTCTTC	CAWRYTQIRGYNEQFF	TRBV30	TRBJ2-1	16	.	.
TGTGCCAGCAGCCAACCCCCCGCCGATACGCAGTATTTT	CASSQPPADTQYF	TRBV7-6	TRBJ2-3	13	.	.
TGTGCCATCAGCCAGGCAGGGGATGGCTACACCTTC	CAISQAGDGYTF	TRBV10-3	TRBJ1-2	12	.	few
TGTGCCAGCTCACCCTTTCCGAGTGGAAGCACTGAAGCTTTCTTT	CASSPFPSGSTEAFF	TRBV18	TRBJ1-1	15	.	few
TGTGCCAGCAGCCCTGGACTTCCCTTAATGGGAGCTAACTATGGCTACACCTTC	CASSPGLPLMGANYGYTF	TRBV13	TRBJ1-2	18	.	.